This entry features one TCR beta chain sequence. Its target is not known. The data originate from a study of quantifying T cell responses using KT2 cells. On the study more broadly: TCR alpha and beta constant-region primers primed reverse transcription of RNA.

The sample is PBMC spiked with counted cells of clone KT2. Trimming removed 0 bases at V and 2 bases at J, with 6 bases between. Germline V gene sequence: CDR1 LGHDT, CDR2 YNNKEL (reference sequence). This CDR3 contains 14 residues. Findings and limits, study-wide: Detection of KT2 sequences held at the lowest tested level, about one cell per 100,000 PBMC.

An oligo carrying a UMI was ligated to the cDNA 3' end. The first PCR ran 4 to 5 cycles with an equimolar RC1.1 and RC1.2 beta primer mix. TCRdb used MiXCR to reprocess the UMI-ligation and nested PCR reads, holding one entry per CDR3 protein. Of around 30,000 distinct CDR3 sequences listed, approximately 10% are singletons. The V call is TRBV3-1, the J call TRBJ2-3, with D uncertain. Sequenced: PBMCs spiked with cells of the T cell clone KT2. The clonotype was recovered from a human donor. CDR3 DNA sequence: TGTGCCAGCAGCCAAGACCGGTCCACAGATACGCAGTATTTT. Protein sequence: CASSQDRSTDTQYF.